The entry below gives a single T cell receptor beta chain sequence along with its context. This sample stems from a study of blood T cell repertoires in COVID-19. Across the study: Researchers got acute and convalescent COVID-19 samples from the United States, Italy and Spain.

V lost 4 bases and J lost 9, with 15 bases in between. The CDR3 length is 13 residues. The germline V gene encodes CDR1 LNHDA and CDR2 SQIVND (reference sequence). The authors' processing: Amplified reference gene primers provided the basis for estimating nucleated cell counts. Data came from immunoSEQ multiplex PCR; TCRdb stores just in-frame clones and leaves some out. For V, J and clone size, that table is used; D and trimming come from the DNA. The repertoire holds 90,000 or so clones, roughly 83% seen once, with more than 25% in the top ten. The material sequenced was peripheral blood. This chain connects TRBV19 to TRBJ1-2; unclear D gene. This TCR was recovered from a human donor in a cohort sampled during active COVID-19. The CDR3 coding sequence is TGTGCCAGTAGTAAATTTTTGGCGGAAAGCTACACCTTC. Protein sequence: CASSKFLAESYTF.